This T cell receptor beta chain was recorded in a study of blood T cells in healthy people across ages. A J-beta primer mix and a sample-barcoded 5' primer were used in a second PCR of about 6 to 12 cycles. From the 5' RACE reads, TCRdb called clonotypes with MiXCR, one entry per CDR3 protein. Here the sample spans 910,000 or so distinct CDR3 sequences, about 51% being singletons. Study conclusions and caveats: Both naive CD4+ cell counts and diversity were greater in long-lived donors than in aged donors.

The CDR3 extends over 15 amino acids. J was trimmed by 2 bases and V by 8 bases; bases with no gene match: 9. Germline CDR1 MGHRA, CDR2 YSYEKL. Comment on this clonotype: The antigen is not known.

The gene calls are TRBV4-1 and TRBJ2-5, with TRBD1 identical over 9 bases. The clonotype comes from a woman aged 55-69 years in good health. The material sequenced was blood. The CDR3 is CASGSGQGIQETQYF. CDR3 sequence (DNA): TGCGCCAGCGGCTCTGGACAGGGGATACAAGAGACCCAGTACTTC.